This T cell receptor (beta chain) derives from a study of blood T cell repertoires in COVID-19. The overall study: Samples representing acute and convalescent COVID-19 were sourced from the United States, Italy and Spain. PBMCs, B-cell-depleted T cells, or T cells were the source of the cDNA or gDNA that made up the material.

V lost 4 bases and J 4 bases, leaving 14 bases between the germline ends. Germline values: CDR1 KGHDR, CDR2 SFDVKD. CDR3 length equals 15 residues. Under the authors' procedure: Cell counts per sample came from amplifying reference gene primers. Method: immunoSEQ multiplex PCR; TCRdb's copy keeps in-frame clones and lacks some. For V, J and clone size, that table is used; D and trimming come from the DNA. This sample has 190,000 or so clones, with 87% found just once. Sequencing was carried out using peripheral blood. V is TRBV24-1 and J is TRBJ2-3; possible D gene TRBD1, 6 bases. The sequence derives from a woman aged 18-29 years who had recovered from COVID-19. In nucleotides, the CDR3 is TGTGCCACCAGTGACCTCTCACAGGGTTCAGATACGCAGTATTTT. It translates to CATSDLSQGSDTQYF.